This T cell receptor (beta chain) was identified in a study of cytomegalovirus exposure and HLA in healthy donors. Looked up from germline, CDR1 is GTSNPN and CDR2 is SVGIG (reference sequence). V lost 5 bases and J 0 bases, leaving 13 bases between the germline ends. There are 14 residues in the CDR3. Sequencing was performed with immunoSEQ multiplex PCR; in TCRdb, only in-frame clones are kept and a portion is missing. The sample lists about 250,000 clones; roughly 87% were seen once. This receptor was taken from a man between 18 and 35 years old in good health and CMV-seropositive. The sample consisted of PBMCs. The chain recombines TRBV30 with TRBJ1-1; no definite D call. The CDR3 here is CAWSLQRLNTEAFF. CDR3 sequence (DNA): TGTGCCTGGTCCTTGCAGCGACTGAACACTGAAGCTTTCTTT.